The 5 T cell receptor beta chains below were found in one sample sequenced in a study of OX40 agonist ivuxolimab in advanced cancers. Here immunoSEQ multiplex PCR was the method, and the copy in TCRdb shows in-frame clones only, minus some. The data show tens of thousands of clones, around 89% seen once. Sequences were derived from CD4+ or CD8+ T cells sorted from blood, sampled in a trial of the OX40 agonist ivuxolimab. Source of these receptors: an adult with an advanced solid tumor such as melanoma, head and neck, liver or kidney cancer.

This chain connects TRBV7-3 to TRBJ2-3, with 8 bases fitting TRBD2. V trimming: 4 bases; J trimming: 2 bases; junction bases outside the gene matches: 5. Germline assignment: CDR1 SGHTA and CDR2 FQGTGA. The CDR3 runs to 15 residues. The CDR3 loop reads CASSYRGGNTDTQYF. The CDR3 DNA is TGTGCCAGCAGCTACCGGGGGGGAAACACAGATACGCAGTATTTT.

The chain couples TRBV2 to TRBJ1-4; TRBD1 matches at 9 bases. The CDR3 is 14 residues long. Trimming removed 7 bases from V and 8 bases from J; junction bases left unmatched: 8. Looked up from germline, CDR1 is SNHLY and CDR2 is FYNNEI. The CDR3 DNA sequence: TGTGCCAGCAAGGAGGACAGGGGAAGCGAAAAACTGTTTTTT. Residues: CASKEDRGSEKLFF.

The chain links TRBV18 to TRBJ1-1, with 7 positions matching TRBD1. J gave up 4 bases and V 4 bases, and 6 bases lay outside the gene matches. The CDR3 is 14 residues long. Germline values: CDR1 KGHSH, CDR2 LQKENI. The CDR3 loop is CASSLGGGGTEAFF. In DNA form, the CDR3 reads TGTGCCAGCTCACTAGGGGGCGGTGGCACTGAAGCTTTCTTT. Drawing the rest from reference TRBV18 and TRBJ1-1, the complete variable domain is NAGVMQNPRHLVRRRGQEARLRCSPMKGHSHVYWYRQLPEEGLKFMVYLQKENIIDESGMPKERFSAEFPKEGPSILRIQQVVRGDSAAYFCASSLGGGGTEAFFGQGTRLTVV.

This clone was observed once. Other DNA sequences in the sample encode the same CDR3. The chain joins TRBV5-1 to TRBJ2-1; the match to TRBD1 covers 10 bases. This CDR3 is 15 amino acids long. V was pared by 0 bases and J by 4 bases, with 1 base of the junction left unmatched. The germline gives CDR1 SGHRS, CDR2 YFSETQ. Here the CDR3 reads CASSLGQGAYNEQFF. The CDR3 DNA sequence: TGCGCCAGCAGCTTGGGACAGGGGGCGTACAATGAGCAGTTCTTC.

This chain uses TRBV5-5 with TRBJ2-3, with D possibly being TRBD1 or TRBD2 (5 bases each). The V end was cut by 4 bases, the J end by 0 bases, with 12 bases between. There are 15 residues in the CDR3. CDR1 and CDR2 (germline): SGHKS, YYEKEE (reference sequence). This CDR3 reads CASSPWGSSTDTQYF. DNA for the CDR3: TGTGCCAGCAGCCCCTGGGGGTCTAGCACAGATACGCAGTATTTT.